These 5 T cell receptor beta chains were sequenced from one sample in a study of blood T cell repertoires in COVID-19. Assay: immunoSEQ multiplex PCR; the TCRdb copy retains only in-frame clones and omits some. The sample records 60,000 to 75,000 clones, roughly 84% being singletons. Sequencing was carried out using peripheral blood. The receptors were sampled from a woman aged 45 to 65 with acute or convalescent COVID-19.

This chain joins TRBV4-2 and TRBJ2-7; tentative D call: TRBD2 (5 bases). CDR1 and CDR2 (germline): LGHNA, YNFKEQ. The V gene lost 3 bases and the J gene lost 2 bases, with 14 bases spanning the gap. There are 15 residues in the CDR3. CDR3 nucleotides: TGTGCCAGCAGCCATACCAGCGGCCAAACCTACGAGCAGTACTTC. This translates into CASSHTSGQTYEQYF.

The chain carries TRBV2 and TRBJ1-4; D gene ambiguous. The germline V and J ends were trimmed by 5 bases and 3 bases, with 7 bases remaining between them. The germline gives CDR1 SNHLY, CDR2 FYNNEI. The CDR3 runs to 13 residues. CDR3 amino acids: CASSLEANEKLFF. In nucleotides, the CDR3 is TGTGCCAGCAGTCTGGAGGCTAATGAAAAACTGTTTTTT.

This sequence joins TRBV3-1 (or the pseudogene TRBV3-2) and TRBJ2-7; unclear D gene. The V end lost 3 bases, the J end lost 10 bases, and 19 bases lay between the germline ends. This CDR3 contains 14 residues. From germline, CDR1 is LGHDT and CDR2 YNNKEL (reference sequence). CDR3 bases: TGTGCCAGCAGCCAGAGATCAACTTCGTCACTACAGTACTTC. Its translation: CASSQRSTSSLQYF.

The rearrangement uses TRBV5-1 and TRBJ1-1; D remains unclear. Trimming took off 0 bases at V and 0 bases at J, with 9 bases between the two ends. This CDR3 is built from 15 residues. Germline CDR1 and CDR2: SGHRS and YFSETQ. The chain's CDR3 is CASSLASGMNTEAFF. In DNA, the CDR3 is TGCGCCAGCAGCTTGGCCTCGGGAATGAACACTGAAGCTTTCTTT.

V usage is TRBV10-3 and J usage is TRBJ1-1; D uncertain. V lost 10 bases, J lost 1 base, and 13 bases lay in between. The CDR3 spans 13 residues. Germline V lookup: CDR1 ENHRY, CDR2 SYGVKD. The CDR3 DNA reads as TGTGCCACAACGGGTTCTTCGAACACTGAAGCTTTCTTT. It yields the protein CATTGSSNTEAFF.